The clone carrying this T cell receptor (beta chain) was found a few times. Its antigen is currently unknown. Alongside a J-beta primer mix, a sample-barcoded 5' primer served in a second PCR lasting about 6 to 11 cycles. Using its own MiXCR run on the 5' RACE reads, TCRdb lists one record per CDR3 protein. The sample holds 600,000 to 850,000 distinct CDR3 sequences, roughly 25% seen once. This record belongs to a study of blood T cells in healthy people across ages. General study results and limits: Diversity was estimated from one million T cells, and these estimates were considered underestimates. Not knowing donor CMV status may have confounded expanded clonotype changes.

These data are also associated with another study on T cells of mothers and their children.

The source of this sequence is a boy aged 5 to 17 in good health. The sequenced sample consisted of blood.

Here the CDR3 reads CATSDSNQPTQDGETQYF. DNA of the CDR3: TGTGCCACCAGTGATTCAAACCAGCCTACCCAGGACGGGGAGACCCAGTACTTC. The rearrangement uses TRBV24-1 and TRBJ2-5, with D unresolved. Germline V gene data show CDR1 as KGHDR and CDR2 as SFDVKD. The CDR3 loop spans 18 amino acids. V lost 2 bases, J lost 5 bases, and 23 bases lay in between.